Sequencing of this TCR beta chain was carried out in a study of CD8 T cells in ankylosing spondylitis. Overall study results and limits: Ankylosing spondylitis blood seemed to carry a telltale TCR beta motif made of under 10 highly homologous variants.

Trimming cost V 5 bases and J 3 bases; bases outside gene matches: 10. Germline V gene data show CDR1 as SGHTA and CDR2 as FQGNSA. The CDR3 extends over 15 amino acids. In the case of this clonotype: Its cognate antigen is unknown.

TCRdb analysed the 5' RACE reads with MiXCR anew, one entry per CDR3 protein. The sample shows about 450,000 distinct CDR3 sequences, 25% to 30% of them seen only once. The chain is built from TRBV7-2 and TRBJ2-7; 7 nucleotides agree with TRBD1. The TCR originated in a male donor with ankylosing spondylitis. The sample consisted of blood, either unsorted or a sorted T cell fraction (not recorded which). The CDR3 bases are TGTGCCAGCAGCCCCCAACAGGGGTCCTTCTACGAGCAGTACTTC. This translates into CASSPQQGSFYEQYF.